This entry features one T cell receptor (beta chain) sequence. The target antigen is unknown. This entry belongs to a study of T cell responses to AZD1222 COVID-19 vaccine. The study's findings and limits: AZD1222 recipients seropositive at baseline numbered only six or seven. Clonal diversity may have been underestimated in mostly white British donors. Spike-specific TCR breadth and depth were elevated following two AZD1222 doses.

Assay: immunoSEQ multiplex PCR; the TCRdb copy retains only in-frame clones and omits some. The table lists approximately 140,000 clones, under 95% of them singletons. V was trimmed by 1 base and J by 0 bases, leaving 12 bases between them. Germline loops: CDR1 SGHTA, CDR2 FQGNSA. There are 16 residues in the CDR3. V gene TRBV7-2 combines with J gene TRBJ1-1, with D tentatively TRBD1 (5 bases). The sequencing used peripheral blood, collected 28 days after the second AZD1222 dose. The source is an adult who received the AZD1222 COVID-19 vaccine. DNA for the CDR3: TGTGCCAGCAGCTTAGAGGGGCAGGACTTGAACACTGAAGCTTTCTTT. Translation: CASSLEGQDLNTEAFF.